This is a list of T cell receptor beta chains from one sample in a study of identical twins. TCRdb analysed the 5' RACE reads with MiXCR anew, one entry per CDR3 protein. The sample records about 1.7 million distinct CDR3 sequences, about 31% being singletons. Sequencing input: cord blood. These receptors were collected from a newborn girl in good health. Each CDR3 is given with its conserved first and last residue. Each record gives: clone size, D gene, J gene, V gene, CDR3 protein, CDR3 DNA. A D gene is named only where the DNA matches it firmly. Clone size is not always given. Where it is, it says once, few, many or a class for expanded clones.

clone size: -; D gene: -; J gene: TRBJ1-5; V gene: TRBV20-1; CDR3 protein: CSAGRELGSGGNQPQHF; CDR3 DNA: TGCAGTGCTGGTAGAGAATTGGGGTCAGGCGGCAATCAGCCCCAGCATTTT
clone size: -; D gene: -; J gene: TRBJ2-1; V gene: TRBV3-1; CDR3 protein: CASSPNGLNRNPYNEQFF; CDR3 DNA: TGTGCCAGCAGCCCGAACGGGCTGAACAGGAATCCCTACAATGAGCAGTTCTTC
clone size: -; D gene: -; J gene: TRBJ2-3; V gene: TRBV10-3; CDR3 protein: CAIGLSLGTDTQYF; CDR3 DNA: TGTGCCATCGGCCTAAGTCTGGGCACAGATACGCAGTATTTT
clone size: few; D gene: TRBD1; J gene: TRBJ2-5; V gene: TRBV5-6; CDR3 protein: CASSKDRGWETQYF; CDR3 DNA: TGTGCCAGCAGCAAAGACAGGGGATGGGAGACCCAGTACTTC
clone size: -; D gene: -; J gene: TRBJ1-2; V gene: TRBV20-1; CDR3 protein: CSATDRSDYGYTF; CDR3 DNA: TGCAGTGCTACCGACAGGAGCGACTATGGCTACACCTTC
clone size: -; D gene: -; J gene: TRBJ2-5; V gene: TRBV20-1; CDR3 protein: CSASGGRIWGETQYF; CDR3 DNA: TGCAGTGCTAGTGGTGGGAGAATCTGGGGAGAGACCCAGTACTTC
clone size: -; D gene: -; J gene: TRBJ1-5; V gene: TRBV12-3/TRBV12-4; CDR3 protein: CASNRQGINQPQHF; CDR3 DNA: TGTGCCAGCAATCGGCAGGGTATCAATCAGCCCCAGCATTTT
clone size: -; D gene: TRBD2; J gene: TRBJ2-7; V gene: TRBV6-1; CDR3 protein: CASSVIAGGSIYNEQYF; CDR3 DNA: TGTGCCAGCAGTGTCATAGCGGGGGGTTCCATCTACAATGAGCAGTACTTC
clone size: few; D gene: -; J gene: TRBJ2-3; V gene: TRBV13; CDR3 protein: CASSLGYGSTDTQYF; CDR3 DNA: TGTGCCAGCAGCTTAGGTTACGGGAGCACAGATACGCAGTATTTT
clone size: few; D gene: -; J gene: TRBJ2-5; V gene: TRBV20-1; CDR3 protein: CSAQPNRKETQYF; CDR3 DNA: TGCAGTGCGCAGCCCAATAGAAAAGAGACCCAGTACTTC
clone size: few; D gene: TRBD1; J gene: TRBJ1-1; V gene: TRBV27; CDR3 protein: CASSLRFSGTGGLSTEAFF; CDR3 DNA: TGTGCCAGCAGTTTACGGTTCTCCGGGACAGGGGGACTAAGCACTGAAGCTTTCTTT
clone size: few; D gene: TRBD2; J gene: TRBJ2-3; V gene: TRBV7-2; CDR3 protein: CASSWTSGRGTDTQYF; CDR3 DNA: TGTGCCAGCAGCTGGACTAGCGGGAGAGGTACAGATACGCAGTATTTT
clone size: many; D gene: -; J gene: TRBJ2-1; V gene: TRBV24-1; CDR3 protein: CATSEGSYNEQFF; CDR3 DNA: TGTGCCACCAGTGAAGGGTCCTACAATGAGCAGTTCTTC
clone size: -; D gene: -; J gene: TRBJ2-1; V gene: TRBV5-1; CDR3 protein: CASSLDRYEQFF; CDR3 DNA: TGCGCCAGCAGCTTGGACAGGTACGAGCAGTTCTTC
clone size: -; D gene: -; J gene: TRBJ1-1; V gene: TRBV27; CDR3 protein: CASSLSAPGTEAFF; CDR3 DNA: TGTGCCAGCAGTTTATCAGCCCCAGGGACTGAAGCTTTCTTT
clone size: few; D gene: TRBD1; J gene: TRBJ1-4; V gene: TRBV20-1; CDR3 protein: CSARDRVSHNEKLFF; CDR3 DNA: TGCAGTGCCCGGGACAGGGTATCTCATAATGAAAAACTGTTTTTT
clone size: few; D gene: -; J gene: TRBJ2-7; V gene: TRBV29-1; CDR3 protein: CSVEDRGESSEQYF; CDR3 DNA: TGCAGCGTTGAAGATCGGGGCGAAAGCAGCGAGCAGTACTTC
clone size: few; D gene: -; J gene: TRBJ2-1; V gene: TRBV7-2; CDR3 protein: CASSFRNFNEQFF; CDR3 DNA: TGTGCCAGCAGCTTTAGGAATTTCAATGAGCAGTTCTTC
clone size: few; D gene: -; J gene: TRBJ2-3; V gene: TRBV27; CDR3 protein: CASSTPGIGDTQYF; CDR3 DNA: TGTGCCAGCAGTACCCCAGGGATTGGAGATACGCAGTATTTT
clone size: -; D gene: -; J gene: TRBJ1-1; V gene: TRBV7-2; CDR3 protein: CASTTTMNTEAFF; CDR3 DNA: TGTGCCAGCACCACAACCATGAACACTGAAGCTTTCTTT
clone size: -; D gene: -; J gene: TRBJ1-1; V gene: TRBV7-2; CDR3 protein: CASSLALGGQNTEAFF; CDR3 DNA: TGTGCCAGCAGCTTAGCGCTGGGGGGGCAGAACACTGAAGCTTTCTTT
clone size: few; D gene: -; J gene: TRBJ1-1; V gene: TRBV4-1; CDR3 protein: CASSLGNKNTEAFF; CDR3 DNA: TGCGCCAGCAGCCTAGGGAATAAGAACACTGAAGCTTTCTTT
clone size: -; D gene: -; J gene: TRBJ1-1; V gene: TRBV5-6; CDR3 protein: CTSSLIRGTPEAFF; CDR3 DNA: TGTACCAGCAGCTTGATCCGGGGAACCCCTGAAGCTTTCTTT
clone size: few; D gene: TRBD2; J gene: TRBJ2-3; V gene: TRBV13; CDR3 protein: CASSPGLAGALDTQYF; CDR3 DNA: TGTGCCAGCAGCCCTGGACTAGCGGGAGCGCTAGATACGCAGTATTTT
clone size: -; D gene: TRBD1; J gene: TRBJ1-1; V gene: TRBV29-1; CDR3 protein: CSAQGLNTEAFF; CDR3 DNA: TGCAGCGCACAGGGGTTGAACACTGAAGCTTTCTTT
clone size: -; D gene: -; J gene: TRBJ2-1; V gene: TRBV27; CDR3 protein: CASSVPGPYNEQFF; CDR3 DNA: TGTGCCAGCAGTGTACCGGGACCCTACAATGAGCAGTTCTTC
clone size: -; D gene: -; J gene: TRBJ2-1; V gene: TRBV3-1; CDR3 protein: CASSLLAIDNEQFF; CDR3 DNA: TGTGCCAGCAGTCTCCTAGCGATCGACAATGAGCAGTTCTTC
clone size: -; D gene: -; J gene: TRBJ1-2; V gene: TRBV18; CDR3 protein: CASSPTAVDGYTF; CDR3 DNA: TGTGCCAGCTCACCCACGGCTGTGGATGGCTACACCTTC
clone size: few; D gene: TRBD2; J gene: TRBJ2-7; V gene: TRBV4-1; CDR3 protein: CASSQDPGLAGSYEQYF; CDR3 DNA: TGCGCCAGCAGCCAAGATCCCGGACTAGCGGGCTCCTACGAGCAGTACTTC
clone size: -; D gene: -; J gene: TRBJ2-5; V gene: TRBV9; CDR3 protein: CASGDKKETQYF; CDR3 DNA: TGTGCCAGCGGCGACAAAAAAGAGACCCAGTACTTC
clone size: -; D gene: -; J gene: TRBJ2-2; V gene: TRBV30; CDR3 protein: CACPGTGGSGELFF; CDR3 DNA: TGTGCCTGTCCCGGGACTGGGGGATCCGGGGAGCTGTTTTTT
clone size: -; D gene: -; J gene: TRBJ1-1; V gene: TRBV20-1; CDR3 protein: CSARDVGRLNTEAFF; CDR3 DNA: TGCAGTGCTAGAGATGTGGGGCGGCTGAACACTGAAGCTTTCTTT
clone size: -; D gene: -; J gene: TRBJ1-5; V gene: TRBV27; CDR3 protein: CASSYEGRSNQPQHF; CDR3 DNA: TGTGCCAGCAGTTATGAAGGGCGAAGCAATCAGCCCCAGCATTTT
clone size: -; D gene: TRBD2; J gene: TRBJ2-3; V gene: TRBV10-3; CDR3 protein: CASSKGLAGSDTQYF; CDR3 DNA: TGTGCCAGCTCGAAAGGACTAGCGGGATCAGATACGCAGTATTTT
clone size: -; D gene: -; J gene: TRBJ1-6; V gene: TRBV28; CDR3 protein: CASTNRNSPLHF; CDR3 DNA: TGTGCCAGCACTAACAGGAATTCACCCCTCCACTTT
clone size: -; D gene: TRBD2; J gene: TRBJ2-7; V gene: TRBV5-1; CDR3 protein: CASSLEAGGPSYEQYF; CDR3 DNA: TGCGCCAGCAGCTTGGAAGCGGGAGGGCCTTCCTACGAGCAGTACTTC
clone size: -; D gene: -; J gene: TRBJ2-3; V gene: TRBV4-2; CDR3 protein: CASSQGAYQGTDTQYF; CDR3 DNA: TGTGCCAGCAGCCAAGGCGCCTATCAGGGTACAGATACGCAGTATTTT
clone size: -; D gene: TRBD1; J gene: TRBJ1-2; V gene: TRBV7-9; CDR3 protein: CASSSPGQGLNYGYTF; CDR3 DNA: TGTGCCAGCAGCTCGCCCGGACAGGGCCTTAACTATGGCTACACCTTC
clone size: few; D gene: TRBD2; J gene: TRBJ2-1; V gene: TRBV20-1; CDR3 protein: CSASRAGESYNEQFF; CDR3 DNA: TGCAGTGCCTCCCGAGCGGGGGAGTCCTACAATGAGCAGTTCTTC
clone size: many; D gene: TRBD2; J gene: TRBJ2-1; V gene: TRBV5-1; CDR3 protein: CASSLAGGVYNEQFF; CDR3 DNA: TGCGCCAGCAGCTTGGCGGGAGGGGTCTACAATGAGCAGTTCTTC
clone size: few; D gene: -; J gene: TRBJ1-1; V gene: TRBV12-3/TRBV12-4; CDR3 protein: CASSLVGSRLNTEAFF; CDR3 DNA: TGTGCCAGCAGTTTAGTTGGTAGTAGGTTAAACACTGAAGCTTTCTTT